This passage covers 7 T cell receptor beta chains from one sample sequenced in a study of blood T cells in healthy people across ages. Then a second PCR, running roughly 7 to 12 cycles, was carried out with a sample-barcoded 5' primer and a J-beta primer mix. TCRdb re-called the 5' RACE reads through MiXCR, storing one row per CDR3 protein. The sample has fewer than 800,000 distinct CDR3 sequences, 20% to 30% seen once. This same sample was also taken into another study, of T cells of mothers and their children.

The source material was blood. The receptors were gathered from a boy younger than 18 in good health.

The chain has TRBV7-8 and TRBJ1-4; 8 positions agree with TRBD1. The CDR3 consists of 17 residues. V lost 4 bases and J lost 2; bases outside the gene matches: 9. CDR1 and CDR2 (germline): SGHVS, FQNEAQ. CDR3 loop: CASSSGQGEATNEKLFF. As DNA, the CDR3 is TGTGCCAGCAGCTCCGGACAGGGCGAGGCCACTAATGAAAAACTGTTTTTT.

This clonotype was counted between two and nine times. V and J are TRBV9 and TRBJ2-3, with TRBD2 identical over 7 bases. V lost 2 bases and J lost 0; bases outside the gene matches: 3. CDR3 length: 15 amino acids. Germline lookup yields CDR1 SGDLS and CDR2 YYNGEE. The CDR3 loop reads CASSVGTKSTDTQYF. CDR3 coding DNA: TGTGCCAGCAGCGTCGGGACTAAGAGCACAGATACGCAGTATTTT.

The chain employs TRBV27 and TRBJ2-7; D possibly corresponds to TRBD2 (6 bases). The CDR3 consists of 15 residues. V was pared by 6 bases and J by 4 bases, with 19 bases between. Germline V gene sequence: CDR1 MNHEY, CDR2 SMNVEV (reference sequence). The CDR3 loop reads CASSTIGTGVYEQYF. The CDR3 DNA is TGTGCCAGCAGCACTATCGGGACTGGAGTGTACGAGCAGTACTTC.

V is TRBV9 and J is TRBJ2-7, with a tentative D call TRBD2 (7 bases). With 4 bases removed from V and 6 bases from J, the gap between germline ends came to 20 bases. The CDR3 extends over 15 amino acids. Germline CDR1 is SGDLS and CDR2 is YYNGEE. This CDR3 reads CASSPGGGAYIEQYF. Here the CDR3 DNA reads TGTGCCAGCAGCCCAGGAGGGGGGGCCTATATCGAGCAGTACTTC.

This clonotype was seen more than once but under ten times. The chain uses TRBV24-1 and TRBJ2-5; D remains unclear. This CDR3 has 14 residues. Trimming took off 0 bases at V and 4 bases at J, with 8 bases between the two ends. Looked up from germline, CDR1 is KGHDR and CDR2 is SFDVKD. CDR3 bases: TGTGCCACCAGTGATTTGTCCCTGGGAGAGACCCAGTACTTC. This gives the protein CATSDLSLGETQYF.

In this sample, this clonotype turned up a few times. J is TRBJ2-5 and V is TRBV20-1; 8 nucleotides match TRBD2. Germline V gene data show CDR1 as DFQATT and CDR2 as SNEGSKA (reference sequence). With V trimmed by 0 bases and J by 4 bases, 13 bases remained unmatched. CDR3 length: 17 amino acids. The CDR3 DNA reads as TGCAGTGCTAGAGATTCAGCGGGGGCGTTCAGCGGAGAGACCCAGTACTTC. It specifies CSARDSAGAFSGETQYF.

This clonotype was picked up a small number of times. The chain carries TRBV20-1 and TRBJ2-5; D gene uncertain. The V gene lost 3 bases and the J gene lost 2 bases, with 7 bases spanning the gap. Per the germline V gene, CDR1 is DFQATT and CDR2 is SNEGSKA (reference sequence). This CDR3 region has 12 residues. The CDR3 bases are TGCAGTGCTAGTTCCAGACAAGAGACCCAGTACTTC. This codes for CSASSRQETQYF.